The 8 T cell receptor beta chains given below trace back to one sample, sequenced in a study of blood T cell repertoires in COVID-19. The protocol was immunoSEQ multiplex PCR, while the TCRdb copy is restricted to in-frame clones and leaves out a portion. The table includes about 40,000 clones, 70% to 90% detected once. Source material: peripheral blood. The receptors here all came from a man between 70 and 80 years old with active COVID-19.

The V gene is TRBV9, the J gene TRBJ2-3, with a possible D match to TRBD2 (5 bases). The V gene lost 0 bases and the J gene lost 0 bases, with 11 bases spanning the gap. Germline V gene data show CDR1 as SGDLS and CDR2 as YYNGEE. This CDR3 has 16 residues. The chain's CDR3 is CASSVGSSSSTDTQYF. The CDR3 coding sequence is TGTGCCAGCAGCGTAGGGTCTAGCAGTAGCACAGATACGCAGTATTTT. The full variable domain, with the rest looked up from reference TRBV9 and TRBJ2-3, is DSGVTQTPKHLITATGQRVTLRCSPRSGDLSVYWYQQSLDQGLQFLIQYYNGEERAKGNILERFSAQQFPDLHSELNLSSLELGDSALYFCASSVGSSSSTDTQYFGPGTRLTVL.

This chain links TRBV7-2 with TRBJ2-3; maybe TRBD1 (6 bases). CDR1 and CDR2 (germline): SGHTA, FQGNSA. The CDR3 spans 15 residues. The V end lost 6 bases, the J end lost 3 bases, and 16 bases lay between the germline ends. CDR3 in amino acids: CASRGARGGTDTQYF. CDR3 sequence (DNA): TGTGCCAGCAGGGGGGCTCGGGGCGGGACAGATACGCAGTATTTT.

This clone was recorded only once. The rearrangement uses TRBV11-1 and TRBJ2-5; 7 bases match TRBD1. Germline CDR1 is SGHAT and CDR2 is FQDESV (reference sequence). The CDR3 covers 15 residues. V shed 6 bases and J 2 bases; nucleotides not matched to a gene: 9. The CDR3 DNA follows: TGTGCCAGCAGGGAGACAGGACAGGAACAAGAGACCCAGTACTTC. Amino acids: CASRETGQEQETQYF.

The gene calls are TRBV19 and TRBJ1-4; TRBD1 agrees at 9 bases. Trimming removed 6 bases from V and 13 bases from J; junction bases left unmatched: 18. The CDR3 loop spans 16 amino acids. Germline V lookup: CDR1 LNHDA, CDR2 SQIVND (reference sequence). The CDR3 bases are TGTGCCAGTAGGTTGAGCCACAGGGGGCCCTGGCGGCGACTGTTTTTT. Its translation is CASRLSHRGPWRRLFF.

The genes are TRBV6-6 and TRBJ1-6; perhaps TRBD1 as D (6 bases). The CDR3 runs to 15 residues. CDR1 and CDR2 from the germline V gene are MNHNY and SVGAGI (reference sequence). V lost 0 bases and J 10 bases, leaving 13 bases between the germline ends. CDR3 bases: TGTGCCAGCAGTTACTCCGGGGATGGGGGCTCACCCCTCCACTTT. The encoded protein is CASSYSGDGGSPLHF.

This chain connects TRBV3-1 (or the pseudogene TRBV3-2) to TRBJ2-5; TRBD1 agrees at 8 bases. The germline V gene encodes CDR1 LGHDT and CDR2 YNNKEL (reference sequence). Germline trimming cut 3 bases from V and 7 bases from J; bases unmatched to any gene: 7. The CDR3 totals 14 residues. CDR3 sequence (DNA): TGTGCCAGCAGCCAGGGAGGACAGGGAGCGACCCAGTACTTC. Its protein is CASSQGGQGATQYF.

CDR3 in DNA: TGTGCCAGCAGCCCGGACAGAAATCAGCCCCAGCATTTT. Its translation: CASSPDRNQPQHF. The J gene is TRBJ1-5, the V gene TRBV5-6; TRBD1 might be the D (6 bases). CDR1 and CDR2 from the germline V gene are SGHDT and YYEEEE. V lost 4 bases and J lost 4, with 9 bases in between. The CDR3 covers 13 residues. The variable domain in full, with the rest retrieved from reference TRBV5-6 and TRBJ1-5, is DAGVTQSPTHLIKTRGQQVTLRCSPKSGHDTVSWYQQALGQGPQFIFQYYEEEERQRGNFPDRFSGHQFPNYSSELNVNALLLGDSALYLCASSPDRNQPQHFGDGTRLSIL.

This clone was counted a single time. The J gene is TRBJ1-4, the V gene TRBV7-8, with D possibly TRBD1 on 6 matching bases. The CDR3 sequence is 15 residues long. V dropped 1 base and J dropped 2 bases, with 8 bases sitting between them. Germline V lookup: CDR1 SGHVS, CDR2 FQNEAQ. Here the CDR3 reads CASSLVGATNEKLFF. The CDR3 DNA sequence: TGTGCCAGCAGCTTAGTGGGGGCGACTAATGAAAAACTGTTTTTT.